These 10 T cell receptor beta chains share one sample of origin, sequenced in a study of T cells in Graves' hyperthyroidism and ophthalmopathy. Regions amplified from RNA transcripts were the TCR beta CDR3 regions. Researchers ran a first-round RT-PCR on the TCR CDR3 using the HTBI primer set. Each CDR3 protein gets one entry after TCRdb re-called the multiplex PCR reads with MiXCR. The sample lists roughly 300,000 distinct CDR3 sequences; less than 30% were seen once. Input material: blood. Receptors originate from a man aged 35-49 years with Graves' hyperthyroidism that later progressed to Graves' ophthalmopathy.

The table lists this clonotype with many counts. This rearrangement joins TRBV11-3 to TRBJ2-7; D gene uncertain. The germline V gene encodes CDR1 SGHNT and CDR2 YENEEA. The CDR3 contains 12 residues. V was cut by 6 bases and J by 6 bases, with 12 bases left in between. The CDR3 nucleotides read TGTGCCAGCAGTTTGAAACGGGCCGAGCAGTACTTC. Translating it yields CASSLKRAEQYF.

This clonotype was found many times. This chain links TRBV27 with TRBJ2-7; D remains unclear. Germline values: CDR1 MNHEY, CDR2 SMNVEV (reference sequence). This CDR3 has 14 residues. Trimming stripped 7 bases from V and 6 bases from J, with 19 bases between. In DNA form, the CDR3 reads TGTGCCAGCAAACAACTTATAGGCCCAGTCGAGCAGTACTTC. As protein: CASKQLIGPVEQYF.

The chain carries TRBV11-2 and TRBJ2-5; TRBD2 matches at 9 bases. The germline CDR1 and CDR2 sequences are SGHAT and FQNNGV. This CDR3 region has 14 residues. The ends lost 2 bases at V and 8 bases at J; junction bases unmatched: 6. The CDR3 sequence: CASSLFRAGGTQYF. DNA of the CDR3: TGTGCCAGCAGCTTATTTCGAGCGGGAGGAACCCAGTACTTC.

This clonotype was seen repeatedly, ten times or more. The rearrangement links TRBV20-1 to TRBJ1-1; unclear D gene. CDR1 and CDR2 (germline): DFQATT, SNEGSKA (reference sequence). V was cut by 1 base and J by 0 bases, with 0 bases left in between. The CDR3 contains 11 residues. The CDR3 nucleotides read TGCAGTGCTAGAGTGAACACTGAAGCTTTCTTT. Encoded protein: CSARVNTEAFF.

Ten or more counts support this clonotype. The rearrangement uses TRBV20-1 and TRBJ2-4, with 7 bases that match TRBD1. Germline-derived CDR1 and CDR2 are DFQATT and SNEGSKA (reference sequence). The CDR3 is 15 residues long. The junction had 6 bases not matched to a gene; V was cut back by 3 bases and J by 1 base. The CDR3 loop is CSARENRGAKNIQYF. The CDR3 DNA follows: TGCAGTGCTAGGGAGAACAGGGGTGCCAAAAACATTCAGTACTTC.

On this clonotype: As the CDR3 is not closed by the conserved phenylalanine or tryptophan, this likely results from a read error. This chain uses TRBV24-1 with TRBJ1-3, with D uncertain. The CDR3 sequence is 14 residues long. The germline V and J ends were trimmed by 8 bases and 1 base, with 11 bases remaining between them. The germline V gene has CDR1 KGHDR and CDR2 SFDVKD. The CDR3 here is CATMDPSSGNTIYL. The CDR3, as DNA: TGTGCCACCATGGACCCGTCGTCTGGAAACACCATATATCTT.

This clonotype came up many times. The chain uses TRBV29-1 and TRBJ2-6; D may be TRBD2 (5 bases). V lost 4 bases to trimming and J lost 2 bases, with 6 bases between them. The germline V gene encodes CDR1 SQVTM and CDR2 ANQGSEA. The CDR3 has 13 amino acids. The CDR3 DNA follows: TGCAGCGTTGCCGGGGCTGGGGCCAACGTCCTGACTTTC. Its translation: CSVAGAGANVLTF.

This clonotype has ten or more counts. The V and J genes are TRBV6-4 and TRBJ1-5; TRBD1 agrees at 7 bases. The trim removed 2 bases at V and 0 bases at J, leaving 7 bases unmatched. This CDR3 has 17 amino acids. From germline, CDR1 is MRHNA and CDR2 SNTAGT. CDR3 in amino acids: CASSDTGTAYSNQPQHF. The DNA for the CDR3 is TGTGCCAGCAGTGACACCGGGACAGCCTATAGCAATCAGCCCCAGCATTTT.

Ten or more counts support this clonotype. V and J are TRBV6-2 or TRBV6-3 and TRBJ2-5; 9 positions agree with TRBD2. V was pared by 7 bases and J by 2 bases, with 11 bases of the junction left unmatched. The germline V gene has CDR1 MNHEY and CDR2 SVGEGT. The CDR3 sequence is 16 residues long. The CDR3 region has the DNA TGTGCCAGCAACCCGTTTAGCGGGAGATTTCAAGAGACCCAGTACTTC. Its translation is CASNPFSGRFQETQYF.

This chain uses TRBV5-1 with TRBJ1-2, with 7 bases lining up with TRBD1. J gave up 3 bases and V 3 bases, and 5 bases lay outside the gene matches. Looked up from germline, CDR1 is SGHRS and CDR2 is YFSETQ. The CDR3 runs to 14 residues. The CDR3 sequence is CASSSDRLYYGYTF. CDR3 sequence (DNA): TGCGCCAGCAGCTCGGACAGGCTTTACTATGGCTACACCTTC.